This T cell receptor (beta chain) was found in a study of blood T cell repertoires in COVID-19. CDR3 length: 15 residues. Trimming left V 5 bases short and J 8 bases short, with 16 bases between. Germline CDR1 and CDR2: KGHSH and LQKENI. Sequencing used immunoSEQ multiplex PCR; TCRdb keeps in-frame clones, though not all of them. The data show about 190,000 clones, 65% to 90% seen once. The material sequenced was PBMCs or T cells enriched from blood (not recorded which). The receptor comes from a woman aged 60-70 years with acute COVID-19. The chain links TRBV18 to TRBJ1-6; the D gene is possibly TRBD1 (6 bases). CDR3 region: CASSTTRGVDSPLHF. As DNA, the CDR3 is TGTGCCAGCTCAACTACCAGGGGAGTTGATTCACCCCTCCACTTT.